One T cell receptor beta chain is described in this entry. Antigen: not known. A junction end diverges from the germline sequence, so it may reflect a read error. Treatment specified: roughly 11-day PBMC culture with coronavirus spike peptide pools or control peptides (ViraFEST assay). This sample was taken from a study of vaccination and CD4 T cells after COVID-19. The Oncomine TCR Beta short-read assay sequenced DNA from cultured CD4+ T cells. TCRdb called the PCR reads again in MiXCR, with one record for every CDR3 protein. The data contain roughly 4,200 distinct CDR3 sequences, around two fifths of them singletons. From germline, CDR1 is SNHLY and CDR2 FYNNEI. The CDR3 runs 14 residues.

The J gene is TRBJ2-7, the V gene TRBV2; no clear D gene. This clonotype was obtained from a human donor who had recovered from COVID-19. Sequenced sample: CD4+ T cells from blood, cultured in vitro. This CDR3 reads CASSEDNNSGPPDF. CDR3 bases: TGTGCCAGCAGTGAAGATAACAATTCCGGGCCCCCGGACTTC.